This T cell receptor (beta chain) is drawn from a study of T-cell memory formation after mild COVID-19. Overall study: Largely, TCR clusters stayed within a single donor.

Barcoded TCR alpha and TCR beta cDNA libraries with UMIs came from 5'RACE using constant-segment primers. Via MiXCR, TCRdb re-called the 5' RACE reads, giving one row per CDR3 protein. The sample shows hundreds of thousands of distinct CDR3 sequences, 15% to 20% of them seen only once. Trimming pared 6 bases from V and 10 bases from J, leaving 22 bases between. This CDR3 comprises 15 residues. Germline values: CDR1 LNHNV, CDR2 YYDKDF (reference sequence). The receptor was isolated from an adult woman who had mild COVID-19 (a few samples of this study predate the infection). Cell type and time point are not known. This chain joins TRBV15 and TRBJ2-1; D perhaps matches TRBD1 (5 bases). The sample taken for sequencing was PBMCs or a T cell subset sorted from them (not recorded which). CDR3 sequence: CATRNQGYFLSEQFF. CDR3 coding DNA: TGTGCCACCAGGAATCAGGGCTATTTCCTCTCGGAGCAGTTCTTC.